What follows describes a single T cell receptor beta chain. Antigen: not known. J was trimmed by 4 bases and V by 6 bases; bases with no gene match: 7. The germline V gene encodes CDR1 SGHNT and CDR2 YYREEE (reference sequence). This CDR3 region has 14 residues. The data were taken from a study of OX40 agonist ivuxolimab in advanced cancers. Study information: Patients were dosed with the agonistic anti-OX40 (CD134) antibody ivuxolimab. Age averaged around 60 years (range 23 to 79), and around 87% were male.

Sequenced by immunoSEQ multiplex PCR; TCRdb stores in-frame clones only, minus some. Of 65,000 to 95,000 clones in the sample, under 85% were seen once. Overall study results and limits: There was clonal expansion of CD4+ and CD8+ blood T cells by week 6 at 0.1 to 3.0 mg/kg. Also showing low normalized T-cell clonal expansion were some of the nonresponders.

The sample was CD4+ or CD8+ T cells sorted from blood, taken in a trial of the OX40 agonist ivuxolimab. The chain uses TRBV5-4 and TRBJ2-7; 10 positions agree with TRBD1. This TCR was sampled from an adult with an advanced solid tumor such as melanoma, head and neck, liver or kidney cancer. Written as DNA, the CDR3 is TGTGCCAGCACTTGGGACAGGGGAGGTTACGAGCAGTACTTC. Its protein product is CASTWDRGGYEQYF.